Listed here are 25 T cell receptor beta chains from one sample, sequenced in a study of blood T cell repertoires in COVID-19. Clones were sequenced by immunoSEQ multiplex PCR, and TCRdb holds only the in-frame ones, with some missing. The table lists under 200,000 clones, over 80% of them singletons. The sample was peripheral blood. The source is a man in his 60s with COVID-19, enrolled during active disease.

This clone is a singleton in its sample. This chain links TRBV10-1 with TRBJ1-3; D gene ambiguous. V shed 0 bases and J shed 1 base, with 7 bases lying between them. This CDR3 is built from 15 residues. CDR1 WNHNN and CDR2 SYGVQD come from the germline V gene (reference sequence). For the CDR3, the DNA is TGCGCCAGCAGTGAGTCGACGGGTTCTGGAAACACCATATATTTT. Its translation is CASSESTGSGNTIYF.

With regard to this clone: This sample includes further DNA sequences coding for the same CDR3. The rearrangement joins TRBV12-3 or TRBV12-4 to TRBJ2-7; 8 bases align to TRBD1. V was pared by 6 bases and J by 3 bases, with 4 bases of the junction left unmatched. This CDR3 contains 13 residues. The CDR3 region has the DNA TGTGCCAGCAGCTGGACAGGGAGCTACGAGCAGTACTTC. Translation: CASSWTGSYEQYF.

This clone showed up many times. V and J are TRBV5-4 and TRBJ2-7; TRBD2 matches at 7 bases. CDR3 size: 13 residues. Trimming removed 2 bases from V and 3 bases from J; junction bases left unmatched: 2. From germline, CDR1 is SGHNT and CDR2 YYREEE (reference sequence). CDR3: CASSLRGVYEQYF. CDR3 DNA sequence: TGTGCCAGCAGCTTACGGGGGGTCTACGAGCAGTACTTC.

This sequence joins TRBV15 and TRBJ1-1; tentatively, D is TRBD1 (5 bases). The CDR3 is 13 residues long. The germline V gene encodes CDR1 LNHNV and CDR2 YYDKDF (reference sequence). Deletions cut 8 bases from V and 1 base from J, with 11 bases between. In nucleotides, the CDR3 is TGTGCCACCCAGGCGGGGCCGAACACTGAAGCTTTCTTT. It yields the protein CATQAGPNTEAFF.

The V gene is TRBV3-1 (or the pseudogene TRBV3-2), the J gene TRBJ2-7; TRBD2 aligns across 10 bases. The CDR3 runs 16 residues. Trimming took 2 bases from V and 3 from J; bases not matched to a gene: 7. Germline values: CDR1 LGHDT, CDR2 YNNKEL (reference sequence). In DNA form, the CDR3 reads TGTGCCAGCAGCCAAATGTTACTAGCGGGATTCTACGAGCAGTACTTC. The encoded protein is CASSQMLLAGFYEQYF.

The chain carries TRBV29-1 and TRBJ2-1; 14 bases agree with TRBD2. With V trimmed by 3 bases and J by 9 bases, 7 bases remained unmatched. The CDR3 covers 15 residues. Germline loops: CDR1 SQVTM, CDR2 ANQGSEA. The DNA of the CDR3 is TGCAGCGTTGACCGGAGGGGACTAGCGGGAGTTGAGCAGTTCTTC. It encodes CSVDRRGLAGVEQFF.

The chain combines TRBV7-2 with TRBJ1-3; the match to TRBD1 covers 9 bases. This CDR3 comprises 17 residues. V was clipped by 5 bases and J by 1 base; unmatched bases: 9. Germline lookup yields CDR1 SGHTA and CDR2 FQGNSA. This CDR3 is CASSAQQGAPSGNTIYF. The CDR3 nucleotides read TGTGCCAGCAGCGCGCAACAGGGGGCACCATCTGGAAACACCATATATTTT.

The V gene is TRBV5-1, the J gene TRBJ1-1; no definite D call. Germline values: CDR1 SGHRS, CDR2 YFSETQ. The V gene lost 6 bases and the J gene lost 1 base, with 10 bases spanning the gap. The CDR3 is 13 amino acids. CDR3 nucleotide sequence: TGCGCCAGCACCCTTGCGGAGAACACTGAAGCTTTCTTT. Translated, it gives CASTLAENTEAFF.

This chain joins TRBV27 and TRBJ2-2, with a weak D call TRBD2 (6 bases). The germline V gene has CDR1 MNHEY and CDR2 SMNVEV (reference sequence). This CDR3 contains 15 residues. V was cut by 0 bases and J by 8 bases, with 13 bases left in between. The CDR3 sequence is CASSLSWRGIGELFF. The CDR3 DNA follows: TGTGCCAGCAGTTTATCCTGGCGGGGCATAGGGGAGCTGTTTTTT.

This chain connects TRBV15 to TRBJ2-3, with 12 positions matching TRBD2. The CDR3 has 17 amino acids. Germline CDR1 LNHNV, CDR2 YYDKDF (reference sequence). V was clipped by 1 base and J by 4 bases; unmatched bases: 6. The CDR3 reads CATSRVLAGGNADTQYF. In DNA form, the CDR3 reads TGTGCCACCAGCAGAGTTCTAGCGGGAGGGAACGCAGATACGCAGTATTTT.

This rearrangement joins TRBV7-8 to TRBJ2-1, with a weak D call TRBD2 (5 bases). Trimming took 1 base from V and 4 from J, leaving 11 bases between them. Germline-derived CDR1 and CDR2 are SGHVS and FQNEAQ. The CDR3 is 15 residues long. CDR3 in DNA: TGTGCCAGCAGCTTAGAATGGAGCGGTTACAATGAGCAGTTCTTC. This translates into CASSLEWSGYNEQFF.

The CDR3 DNA reads TGTGCCACCAGCAGAGGCGGCAGGGTCGGAAGCAATCAGCCCCAGCATTTT. It specifies CATSRGGRVGSNQPQHF. The chain employs TRBV15 and TRBJ1-5, with a possible D match to TRBD1 (5 bases). Trimming shortened V by 1 base and J by 1 base, and 14 bases separated the two germline ends. The CDR3 is made up of 17 amino acids. CDR1 and CDR2 (germline): LNHNV, YYDKDF (reference sequence). The full variable domain, rest sourced from reference TRBV15 and TRBJ1-5, is DAMVIQNPRYQVTQFGKPVTLSCSQTLNHNVMYWYQQKSSQAPKLLFHYYDKDFNNEADTPDNFQSRRPNTSFCFLDIRSPGLGDTAMYLCATSRGGRVGSNQPQHFGDGTRLSIL.

This chain uses TRBV30 with TRBJ1-2, with D unclear. This CDR3 is 13 amino acids long. V was trimmed by 1 base and J by 4 bases, leaving 10 bases between them. Per germline, CDR1 GTSNPN and CDR2 SVGIG (reference sequence). In DNA, the CDR3 is TGTGCCTGGAGTGCCTACCCGGGCTATGGCTACACCTTC. This sequence encodes CAWSAYPGYGYTF.

The genes are TRBV28 and TRBJ2-2, with TRBD1 matching over 7 bases. Per the germline V gene, CDR1 is MDHEN and CDR2 is SYDVKM. The CDR3 totals 16 residues. J was trimmed by 2 bases and V by 7 bases; bases with no gene match: 10. CDR3: CASTAFRDSNTGELFF. The CDR3 DNA follows: TGTGCCAGCACCGCTTTCCGGGACAGTAACACCGGGGAGCTGTTTTTT.

V and J are TRBV19 and TRBJ1-1; the D gene is possibly TRBD1 (5 bases). Per germline, CDR1 LNHDA and CDR2 SQIVND (reference sequence). The germline V and J ends were trimmed by 2 bases and 7 bases, with 17 bases remaining between them. This CDR3 has 15 residues. This chain's CDR3 is CASSISRTHRNEAFF. The CDR3 nucleotides read TGTGCCAGTAGTATAAGTCGGACACACCGAAATGAAGCTTTCTTT.

A single count supports this clone. V gene TRBV29-1 combines with J gene TRBJ2-3; 9 bases line up with TRBD2. CDR3 length: 16 amino acids. Per germline, CDR1 SQVTM and CDR2 ANQGSEA. The V gene end was trimmed by 0 bases and the J gene end by 4 bases; junction bases not matched to a gene: 8. The CDR3 nucleotides read TGCAGCGTTGAAGAAACATATAGCGGGAGAGCAGATACGCAGTATTTT. Translation: CSVEETYSGRADTQYF.

This chain joins TRBV7-9 and TRBJ2-7; TRBD1 matches at 7 bases. From germline, CDR1 is SEHNR and CDR2 FQNEAQ (reference sequence). V lost 4 bases and J lost 3; bases outside the gene matches: 3. CDR3 length equals 13 residues. In DNA, the CDR3 is TGTGCCAGCAGCTCGGGACAGCTCTACGAGCAGTACTTC. It codes for CASSSGQLYEQYF.

This chain links TRBV28 with TRBJ2-1, with D possibly being TRBD2 (6 bases). Germline V gene data show CDR1 as MDHEN and CDR2 as SYDVKM. V gave up 7 bases and J gave up 1 base, with 14 bases separating them. This CDR3 has 15 residues. CDR3 protein: CASMVLANSYNEQFF. CDR3 DNA sequence: TGTGCCAGCATGGTACTAGCTAATTCCTACAATGAGCAGTTCTTC.

As DNA, the CDR3 is TGTGCCAGCAGCCCAGGGACTAGCGGGCGAGGCCGCAATGAGCAGTTCTTC. Its protein is CASSPGTSGRGRNEQFF. The chain uses TRBV7-2 and TRBJ2-1, with TRBD2 matching 12 bases. CDR1 and CDR2 (germline): SGHTA, FQGNSA. V was clipped by 5 bases and J by 6 bases; unmatched bases: 11. The length of the CDR3 is 17 residues.

This clone turned up a few times. The chain couples TRBV30 to TRBJ1-5; TRBD1 might be the D (5 bases). The germline V gene has CDR1 GTSNPN and CDR2 SVGIG (reference sequence). The V gene lost 1 base and the J gene lost 6 bases, with 16 bases spanning the gap. The CDR3 consists of 15 residues. The CDR3 DNA follows: TGTGCCTGGAGTGAACCAGACAGACGTTTTCAGCCCCAGCATTTT. Residues: CAWSEPDRRFQPQHF. Using reference TRBV30 and TRBJ1-5 for the parts outside the CDR3, the full variable domain is SQTIHQWPATLVQPVGSPLSLECTVEGTSNPNLYWYRQAAGRGLQLLFYSVGIGQISSEVPQNLSASRPQDRQFILSSKKLLLSDSGFYLCAWSEPDRRFQPQHFGDGTRLSIL.

The CDR3 DNA follows: TGTGCCAGCAGTAAGGGACAGGAGGCAGATACGCAGTATTTT. It encodes CASSKGQEADTQYF. The rearrangement links TRBV6-4 to TRBJ2-3; 8 bases agree with TRBD1. Losses at the gene ends were 5 bases for V and 4 bases for J; bases not matched to a gene: 5. Germline values: CDR1 MRHNA, CDR2 SNTAGT. The CDR3 runs 14 residues.

This rearrangement joins TRBV12-5 to TRBJ1-2; TRBD1 might be the D (5 bases). The CDR3 contains 13 residues. The germline V gene encodes CDR1 LGHNT and CDR2 FRNRAP. The V gene lost 4 bases and the J gene lost 8 bases, with 14 bases spanning the gap. This chain's CDR3 is CASGWEGHGGYTF. The CDR3, as DNA: TGTGCTAGTGGTTGGGAGGGGCATGGAGGCTACACCTTC.

The chain employs TRBV4-2 and TRBJ1-2; D is perhaps TRBD1 (6 bases). The CDR3 totals 16 residues. Germline CDR1 and CDR2: LGHNA and YNFKEQ. V was clipped by 0 bases and J by 4 bases, with 15 bases between them. The CDR3 sequence: CASSQDLQGSVYGYTF. CDR3 DNA: TGTGCCAGCAGCCAAGACTTACAGGGATCGGTCTATGGCTACACCTTC.

CDR3 nucleotide sequence: TGCGCCAGCAGAGCCGGGGGAGGCAGGAACACTGAAGCTTTCTTT. Its protein product is CASRAGGGRNTEAFF. The chain combines TRBV5-1 with TRBJ1-1; a possible D gene is TRBD1 (5 bases). The CDR3 runs to 15 residues. V lost 5 bases, J lost 1 base, and 15 bases lay in between. Germline V CDR1 and CDR2: SGHRS, YFSETQ. The full variable domain, its missing parts supplied by reference TRBV5-1 and TRBJ1-1, is KAGVTQTPRYLIKTRGQQVTLSCSPISGHRSVSWYQQTPGQGLQFLFEYFSETQRNKGNFPGRFSGRQFSNSRSEMNVSTLELGDSALYLCASRAGGGRNTEAFFGQGTRLTVV.

The chain carries TRBV30 and TRBJ2-1, with TRBD2 identical over 7 bases. The CDR3 has 15 residues. V was pared by 0 bases and J by 3 bases, with 5 bases of the junction left unmatched. Germline V CDR1 and CDR2: GTSNPN, SVGIG (reference sequence). The CDR3 protein is CAWSVKLAVYNEQFF. The CDR3 nucleotides are TGTGCCTGGAGTGTTAAGCTAGCGGTCTACAATGAGCAGTTCTTC.